This T cell receptor beta chain was recovered during a study of chemoradiotherapy in HPV16-positive cancers. Study-level points and caveats: The functional HPV-specific definition rests on just a couple of HPV16-positive patients.

This CDR3 has 15 residues. Germline V gives CDR1 SGHNT, CDR2 YYREEE (reference sequence). J gave up 6 bases and V 4 bases, and 7 bases lay outside the gene matches. For this clone: Its antigen is undetermined.

The protocol was immunoSEQ multiplex PCR, while the TCRdb copy is restricted to in-frame clones and leaves out a portion. The sample yields approximately 34,000 clones, roughly 87% seen once. Sequencing used blood, obtained from a patient who underwent chemoradiotherapy. The TCR originated in a human donor with HPV-associated anogenital cancer. The rearrangement links TRBV5-4 to TRBJ1-4; TRBD1 aligns across 9 bases. CDR3 residues: CASSQTGGAYEKLFF. In DNA, the CDR3 is TGTGCCAGCAGCCAAACAGGGGGCGCCTATGAAAAACTGTTTTTT. The full variable domain, in which reference TRBV5-4 and TRBJ1-4 provide the parts outside the CDR3, is ETGVTQSPTHLIKTRGQQVTLRCSSQSGHNTVSWYQQALGQGPQFIFQYYREEENGRGNFPPRFSGLQFPNYSSELNVNALELDDSALYLCASSQTGGAYEKLFFGSGTQLSVL.